These T cell receptor beta chains were read from a single sample in a study of blood T cell repertoires in COVID-19. Repertoires were generated with immunoSEQ multiplex PCR, while TCRdb's copy carries only in-frame clones and drops some. The sample holds a few hundred thousand clones, approximately 88% seen once. Sequencing input: peripheral blood. These receptors all stem from a woman between 25 and 40 years old with COVID-19, enrolled during active disease. CDR3s include the opening cysteine and the closing phenylalanine or tryptophan. The D gene is left open where the match is weak. Expanded clones are given a class, and other clones once, few, many or no size at all.

V gene	clone size	J gene	CDR3 length	D gene	CDR3 protein	CDR3 DNA
TRBV9	.	TRBJ2-5	14	.	CASSVEDYRETQYF	TGTGCCAGCAGCGTAGAGGACTATCGAGAGACCCAGTACTTC
TRBV23-1	.	TRBJ2-5	17	.	CASSPQPPGQAQETQYF	TGCGCCAGCAGCCCTCAGCCCCCCGGTCAGGCCCAAGAGACCCAGTACTTC
TRBV6-2/TRBV6-3	once	TRBJ1-2	13	.	CASSNLDRDGYTF	TGTGCCAGCAGTAACTTGGACAGAGATGGCTACACCTTC
TRBV25-1	.	TRBJ1-1	14	.	CASSEFREYAEAFF	TGTGCCAGCAGTGAGTTTAGGGAGTACGCTGAAGCTTTCTTT
TRBV4-3	.	TRBJ2-7	16	.	CASSLSYSLPGGEQYF	TGCGCCAGCAGCCTCTCCTACTCTCTCCCCGGGGGCGAGCAGTACTTC
TRBV30	.	TRBJ1-1	14	.	CACRTGMGNTEAFF	TGTGCCTGTCGCACAGGGATGGGGAACACTGAAGCTTTCTTT
TRBV27	.	TRBJ2-3	15	.	CASSFSARVRNTQYF	TGTGCCAGCAGTTTTTCGGCCAGGGTTAGAAATACGCAGTATTTT
TRBV19	.	TRBJ2-3	20	TRBD2	CASSSSGLAGGGGHTDTQYF	TGTGCCAGTAGTTCCTCGGGACTAGCGGGAGGCGGGGGTCACACAGATACGCAGTATTTT
TRBV7-2	few	TRBJ2-5	14	.	CAINPGLTQETQYF	TGTGCCATCAACCCCGGACTCACTCAAGAGACCCAGTACTTC
TRBV11-3	.	TRBJ2-2	17	TRBD2	CASSLVLAGVDTGELFF	TGTGCCAGCAGCTTAGTACTAGCGGGAGTTGACACCGGGGAGCTGTTTTTT
TRBV5-5	once	TRBJ1-5	14	.	CASSSGYSDQPQHF	TGTGCCAGCAGCTCAGGGTATTCGGATCAGCCCCAGCATTTT
TRBV5-5	.	TRBJ2-5	14	.	CASSQQGPQETQYF	TGTGCCAGCAGCCAACAGGGCCCCCAAGAGACCCAGTACTTC
TRBV5-1	.	TRBJ2-3	15	.	CASSTNWAPTDTQYF	TGCGCCAGCAGCACCAATTGGGCCCCCACAGATACGCAGTATTTT
TRBV7-9	.	TRBJ2-5	16	TRBD2	CASSLTTSGGRETQYF	TGTGCCAGCAGCTTAACGACTAGCGGGGGGAGGGAGACCCAGTACTTC
TRBV10-1	few	TRBJ2-4	16	.	CASSEGGGIAKNIQYF	TGCGCCAGCAGTGAGGGCGGAGGGATAGCCAAAAACATTCAGTACTTC
TRBV2	.	TRBJ1-2	13	.	CASSYGQSYGYTF	TGTGCCAGCAGTTACGGACAGAGCTATGGCTACACCTTC
TRBV6-2/TRBV6-3	.	TRBJ2-5	15	TRBD2	CASSSGLAGQETQYF	TGTGCCAGCAGCTCCGGACTAGCGGGTCAAGAGACCCAGTACTTC
TRBV5-5	.	TRBJ1-1	15	.	CASSLFVGEGTEAFF	TGTGCCAGCAGCTTGTTCGTTGGGGAGGGCACTGAAGCTTTCTTT
TRBV12-5	.	TRBJ1-1	15	TRBD1	CASGLVQGGNTEAFF	TGTGCTAGTGGTTTGGTACAGGGGGGAAACACTGAAGCTTTCTTT
TRBV7-6	few	TRBJ1-6	15	TRBD1	CASSLQAQGSSPLHF	TGTGCCAGCAGCTTACAGGCACAGGGGAGTTCACCCCTCCACTTT
TRBV11-2	few	TRBJ2-3	15	.	CASSLWRGRTDTQYF	TGTGCCAGCAGCTTATGGCGGGGGCGCACAGATACGCAGTATTTT
TRBV5-1	.	TRBJ1-6	15	.	CASSLGGDYNSPLHF	TGCGCCAGCAGCTTGGGGGGAGATTATAATTCACCCCTCCACTTT
TRBV10-1	.	TRBJ2-5	15	.	CASSDTRLDGETQYF	TGCGCCAGCAGTGATACCCGACTAGATGGAGAGACCCAGTACTTC
TRBV7-9	.	TRBJ2-1	18	.	CASSFRGGAFNPYNEQFF	TGTGCCAGCAGCTTCCGTGGCGGGGCCTTCAACCCCTACAATGAGCAGTTCTTC
TRBV11-3	.	TRBJ2-2	16	TRBD2	CASSPRVAGNTGELFF	TGTGCCAGCAGCCCCCGGGTAGCGGGAAACACCGGGGAGCTGTTTTTT
TRBV9	.	TRBJ1-2	12	.	CASTTANYGYTF	TGTGCCAGCACGACAGCTAACTATGGCTACACCTTC
TRBV5-1	.	TRBJ1-4	14	.	CASSLRGDDEKLFF	TGCGCCAGCAGCTTGCGGGGGGATGACGAAAAACTGTTTTTT
TRBV25-1	once	TRBJ2-2	17	.	CASSPSRGGVGTGELFF	TGTGCCAGCTCACCAAGTAGGGGGGGCGTTGGGACCGGGGAGCTGTTTTTT
TRBV6-2/TRBV6-3	.	TRBJ1-2	16	TRBD1	CASSYSLGTGWDGYTF	TGTGCCAGCAGTTACTCCCTCGGGACAGGTTGGGACGGCTACACCTTC
TRBV9	.	TRBJ2-1	15	TRBD1	CASSVGTGSFNEQFF	TGTGCCAGCAGCGTAGGGACAGGGTCCTTCAATGAGCAGTTCTTC
TRBV3-1/TRBV3-2	.	TRBJ2-3	16	TRBD2	CASSQSAGVSTDTQYF	TGTGCCAGCAGCCAAAGTGCGGGGGTGAGCACAGATACGCAGTATTTT
TRBV5-6	.	TRBJ1-2	13	.	CASSFDRRSGYTF	TGTGCCAGCAGCTTCGACAGGAGGAGCGGCTACACCTTC
TRBV6-5	.	TRBJ2-2	16	TRBD1	CASSYSGQGYTGELFF	TGTGCCAGCAGTTACTCCGGACAGGGTTACACCGGGGAGCTGTTTTTT
TRBV19	once	TRBJ2-1	17	.	CASSTDYNTQPPNEQFF	TGTGCCAGTAGTACCGATTACAATACACAACCCCCCAATGAGCAGTTCTTC
TRBV11-2	.	TRBJ1-2	14	TRBD1	CASSLTGQGDGYTF	TGTGCCAGCAGCTTAACGGGACAGGGAGATGGCTACACCTTC
TRBV19	.	TRBJ2-5	16	TRBD1	CASSITGTGIQETQYF	TGTGCCAGTAGTATAACCGGGACAGGGATCCAAGAGACCCAGTACTTC
TRBV27	.	TRBJ2-5	15	.	CASSNLAASQETQYF	TGTGCCAGCAGTAATTTAGCGGCCTCTCAAGAGACCCAGTACTTC
TRBV24-1	.	TRBJ2-1	16	.	CATSDFATFSYNEQFF	TGTGCCACCAGTGATTTTGCCACTTTTTCCTACAATGAGCAGTTCTTC
TRBV23-1	.	TRBJ2-5	16	TRBD1	CASSQRVTGGQETQYF	TGCGCCAGCAGTCAACGGGTTACAGGGGGCCAAGAGACCCAGTACTTC
TRBV10-3	once	TRBJ2-2	16	TRBD1	CAISGPGQGNTGELFF	TGTGCCATCAGTGGTCCGGGACAGGGGAACACCGGGGAGCTGTTTTTT
TRBV15	once	TRBJ2-2	17	TRBD1	CATTVHRGPANTGELFF	TGTGCCACCACTGTGCACAGGGGGCCGGCGAACACCGGGGAGCTGTTTTTT
TRBV29-1	once	TRBJ2-1	14	TRBD2	CSVWTSGVSGEQFF	TGCAGCGTTTGGACTAGCGGGGTTTCCGGGGAGCAGTTCTTC
TRBV30	.	TRBJ2-3	13	TRBD2	CAWTREGGDTQYF	TGTGCCTGGACGCGGGAGGGGGGGGATACGCAGTATTTT
TRBV27	.	TRBJ1-6	15	TRBD1	CASSLAGGEFSPLHF	TGTGCCAGCAGTTTAGCAGGGGGCGAGTTTTCACCCCTCCACTTT
TRBV3-1/TRBV3-2	once	TRBJ1-6	15	TRBD1	CASSPDRGGGSPLHF	TGTGCCAGCAGCCCCGACAGGGGAGGAGGGTCACCCCTCCACTTT
TRBV2	.	TRBJ2-1	13	.	CASSPGSYNEQFF	TGTGCCAGCAGTCCCGGGTCCTACAATGAGCAGTTCTTC
TRBV7-2	many	TRBJ2-2	14	.	CASSSSANTGELFF	TGTGCCAGCAGCTCTAGCGCGAACACCGGGGAGCTGTTTTTT
TRBV19	once	TRBJ2-2	14	.	CASKALVSTGELFF	TGTGCCAGTAAGGCGCTAGTCAGCACCGGGGAGCTGTTTTTT
TRBV7-8	.	TRBJ2-7	14	TRBD1	CASSLAGGNYEQYF	TGTGCCAGCAGCTTAGCAGGGGGCAACTACGAGCAGTACTTC
TRBV5-1	.	TRBJ1-2	13	.	CASSSAGEYGYTF	TGCGCCAGCAGCTCAGCAGGGGAATATGGCTACACCTTC
TRBV18	.	TRBJ2-1	15	.	CASSPGVASSNEQFF	TGTGCCAGCTCACCCGGGGTAGCGTCTAGCAATGAGCAGTTCTTC
TRBV3-1/TRBV3-2	.	TRBJ1-1	16	.	CAPSPTGGAKNTEAFF	TGTGCCCCTTCCCCGACGGGGGGGGCAAAGAACACTGAAGCTTTCTTT